The 23 T cell receptor beta chains below were found in one sample sequenced in a study of shared clonotypes between healthy human individuals. Clones were sequenced by immunoSEQ multiplex PCR, and TCRdb holds only the in-frame ones, with some missing. The sample lists millions of clones, approximately 93% occurring once. The sequenced material came from naive CD4+ T cells from PBMCs. Subset in this sample: CD45RA+ positively selected. These receptors all stem from a man aged 18-30 years in good health. Some clones in this sample may be carry-over from other donors' samples.

The chain is built from TRBV2 and TRBJ1-5, with 9 bases lining up with TRBD1. Per germline, CDR1 SNHLY and CDR2 FYNNEI. This CDR3 contains 13 residues. Trimming at V came to 7 bases and at J to 7 bases, leaving 5 bases not matched to a gene. CDR3 nucleotide sequence: TGTGCCAGCAACGGACAGGGGCCGCAGCCCCAGCATTTT. Translating gives CASNGQGPQPQHF. Looking up the rest from reference TRBV2 and TRBJ1-5 gives the full variable domain: EPEVTQTPSHQVTQMGQEVILRCVPISNHLYFYWYRQILGQKVEFLVSFYNNEISEKSEIFDDQFSVERPDGSNFTLKIRSTKLEDSAMYFCASNGQGPQPQHFGDGTRLSIL.

Remarks on this clone: The same CDR3 can be traced to other DNA sequences in this sample. The chain joins TRBV5-1 to TRBJ1-3; 7 bases fit TRBD1. CDR3 length: 14 residues. Germline assignment: CDR1 SGHRS and CDR2 YFSETQ. J lost 1 base, V lost 4 bases, and 2 bases had no gene match. Here the CDR3 reads CASSQTGSGNTIYF. The CDR3 region has the DNA TGCGCCAGCAGCCAGACAGGGTCTGGAAACACCATATATTTT.

The chain couples TRBV14 to TRBJ1-2; TRBD1 agrees at 8 bases. Per germline, CDR1 SGHDN and CDR2 FVKESK. The CDR3 loop spans 14 amino acids. The V and J ends lost 3 bases and 7 bases, in that order; junction bases with no gene match: 7. CDR3 nucleotides: TGTGCCAGCAGCCACAACAGGGGGGGGGCTGGCTACACCTTC. Amino acid sequence: CASSHNRGGAGYTF.

Only one count was recorded for this clone. This chain links TRBV10-3 with TRBJ1-2; TRBD1 is a possible D gene (6 bases). CDR1 is ENHRY, CDR2 SYGVKD, per germline. There are 13 residues in the CDR3. V dropped 4 bases and J dropped 2 bases, with 8 bases sitting between them. CDR3 amino acids: CAISGTANYGYTF. The CDR3 nucleotides are TGTGCCATCAGTGGGACAGCCAACTATGGCTACACCTTC.

The CDR3 spells CASSQQAKNTGELFF. The CDR3 nucleotides are TGCGCCAGCAGCCAACAAGCTAAGAACACCGGGGAGCTGTTTTTT. V and J are TRBV4-1 and TRBJ2-2; D gene ambiguous. V was trimmed by 2 bases and J by 1 base, leaving 8 bases between them. CDR3 size: 15 residues. Germline CDR1 reads MGHRA; CDR2 reads YSYEKL.

The chain is built from TRBV9 and TRBJ2-5, with D perhaps matching TRBD1 or TRBD2 (5 bases each). Germline V gene data show CDR1 as SGDLS and CDR2 as YYNGEE. The CDR3 covers 14 residues. V lost 4 bases to trimming and J lost 4 bases, with 14 bases between them. The CDR3: CASSPWSGGETQYF. For the CDR3, the DNA is TGTGCCAGCAGCCCCTGGAGTGGGGGAGAGACCCAGTACTTC.

The gene calls are TRBV1 and TRBJ2-1; the table's D call, TRBD2, has no DNA check behind it. TRBV1 is noted as a pseudogene. CDR3 length equals 16 residues. The CDR3 loop reads CTSSLSGLAADNEQFF. The CDR3, as DNA: TGCACCAGCAGCCTCTCGGGACTAGCGGCAGACAATGAGCAGTTCTTC.

The chain carries TRBV5-1 and TRBJ1-3; perhaps TRBD1 as D (6 bases). Trimming removed 1 base at V and 2 bases at J, with 10 bases between. The CDR3 extends over 15 amino acids. Germline V gives CDR1 SGHRS, CDR2 YFSETQ. CDR3 nucleotide sequence: TGCGCCAGCAGCTTGATGGGGGCGCCTGGAAACACCATATATTTT. It codes for CASSLMGAPGNTIYF.

Comments on this clone: Relative to the germline gene, one junction end is altered; a read error may explain this. The chain joins TRBV2 to TRBJ2-7; the match to TRBD1 covers 8 bases. The CDR3 is 15 amino acids. Germline V lookup: CDR1 SNHLY, CDR2 FYNNEI. In DNA form, the CDR3 reads TGTGCCAGCAGGGAAGACAGGGGCGAATTCTACGAGCAGTACTTC. It yields the protein CASREDRGEFYEQYF. Filled out from reference TRBV2 and TRBJ2-7, the complete variable domain reads EPEVTQTPSHQVTQMGQEVILRCVPISNHLYFYWYRQILGQKVEFLVSFYNNEISEKSEIFDDQFSVERPDGSNFTLKIRSTKLEDSAMYFCASREDRGEFYEQYFGPGTRLTVT.

CDR3 region: CASSASILLDSTQYF. The CDR3 DNA follows: TGTGCCAGCAGCGCCTCAATACTACTAGATAGTACGCAGTATTTT. This chain connects TRBV9 to TRBJ2-3; TRBD2 is a possible D gene (5 bases). V was shortened by 3 bases and J by 8 bases, with 19 bases between the two germline ends. CDR1 is SGDLS and CDR2 is YYNGEE in the germline V gene. The CDR3 has 15 amino acids.

The rearrangement uses TRBV7-3 and TRBJ2-5, with D possibly being TRBD2 (6 bases). The germline CDR1 and CDR2 sequences are SGHTA and FQGTGA. Trimming shortened V by 5 bases and J by 4 bases, and 11 bases separated the two germline ends. The CDR3 sequence is 13 residues long. Written as DNA, the CDR3 is TGTGCCAGCAGCGGAGGGGTTGGAGAGACCCAGTACTTC. It codes for CASSGGVGETQYF.

This clone was seen only once. The chain recombines TRBV6-6 with TRBJ1-5; D may be TRBD1 (5 bases). V gave up 6 bases and J gave up 6 bases, with 18 bases separating them. The CDR3 totals 15 residues. Germline V gene lookup returns CDR1 MNHNY and CDR2 SVGAGI (reference sequence). In nucleotides, the CDR3 is TGTGCCAGCAGGGCCGGGACTCCGGCGGGTCAGCCCCAGCATTTT. It is translated as CASRAGTPAGQPQHF.

The chain recombines TRBV19 with TRBJ1-1; D is unclear. Per germline, CDR1 LNHDA and CDR2 SQIVND (reference sequence). There are 14 residues in the CDR3. V shed 5 bases and J shed 0 bases, with 10 bases lying between them. CDR3 residues: CASSPPWVNTEAFF. DNA for the CDR3: TGTGCCAGTAGTCCGCCTTGGGTGAACACTGAAGCTTTCTTT.

This clone was seen once. The chain couples TRBV11-3 to TRBJ2-7; no clear D. Germline loops: CDR1 SGHNT, CDR2 YENEEA. Trimming cost V 0 bases and J 12 bases, with 15 bases left between them. This CDR3 region has 13 residues. The CDR3 DNA reads TGTGCCAGCAGCTTAGATTCCTTATCGTCCATGTACTTC. This gives the protein CASSLDSLSSMYF.

With regard to this clone: Additional DNA sequences in this sample encode the identical CDR3. The chain combines TRBV5-1 with TRBJ1-1; D remains unclear. Trimming took 0 bases from V and 3 from J, leaving 9 bases between them. The CDR3 is 14 amino acids. Germline-derived CDR1 and CDR2 are SGHRS and YFSETQ. The CDR3 here is CASSLAGQDTEAFF. The DNA of the CDR3 is TGCGCCAGCAGCTTGGCCGGTCAGGACACTGAAGCTTTCTTT.

The V call is TRBV18, the J call TRBJ1-6; unclear D gene. The germline V gene encodes CDR1 KGHSH and CDR2 LQKENI. The V and J ends lost 4 bases and 4 bases respectively, with 14 bases between them. CDR3 length: 16 residues. The CDR3: CASSLTSTRYNSPLHF. The CDR3 DNA reads as TGTGCCAGCTCACTCACCTCGACACGTTATAATTCACCCCTCCACTTT.

The chain uses TRBV15 and TRBJ1-2; 8 bases align to TRBD1. The CDR3 spans 13 residues. V gave up 5 bases and J gave up 7 bases; unmatched junction bases: 6. The V gene's germline CDR1 is LNHNV and CDR2 YYDKDF (reference sequence). CDR3 amino acids: CATSQTGESGYTF. In DNA, the CDR3 is TGTGCCACCAGCCAGACAGGGGAGTCTGGCTACACCTTC.

The V call is TRBV18, the J call TRBJ1-1; 8 positions match TRBD1. The germline V gene encodes CDR1 KGHSH and CDR2 LQKENI. This CDR3 region has 13 residues. With V trimmed by 8 bases and J by 5 bases, 7 bases remained unmatched. CDR3 sequence reads: CASQQGVVTEAFF. DNA for the CDR3: TGTGCCAGCCAACAGGGGGTAGTGACTGAAGCTTTCTTT.

V and J are TRBV19 and TRBJ1-5; D not resolved. The V and J ends lost 6 bases and 0 bases respectively, with 18 bases between them. The CDR3 has 17 residues. The germline V gene has CDR1 LNHDA and CDR2 SQIVND (reference sequence). CDR3 bases: TGTGCCAGTAGCTCCGGTCTTCCGAGCTTTAGCAATCAGCCCCAGCATTTT. It translates to CASSSGLPSFSNQPQHF.

The CDR3 region has the DNA TGTGCCAGCACCCGGGGACTAGACACAGATACGCAGTATTTT. It specifies CASTRGLDTDTQYF. The gene calls are TRBV25-1 and TRBJ2-3; 8 positions match TRBD2. This CDR3 has 14 residues. Germline CDR1 is MGHDK and CDR2 is SYGVNS. The J segment lost 2 bases and the V segment lost 7 bases, leaving 5 bases of the junction unmatched.

The count of this clone is one. The chain has TRBV9 and TRBJ2-2; no reliable D call. CDR3 length: 14 amino acids. V shed 4 bases and J shed 0 bases, with 7 bases lying between them. The V gene's germline CDR1 is SGDLS and CDR2 YYNGEE. The CDR3 protein is CASSPTTNTGELFF. CDR3 nucleotide sequence: TGTGCCAGCAGCCCGACCACGAACACCGGGGAGCTGTTTTTT.

The CDR3 protein is CASSLQISGKLFF. The CDR3 region has the DNA TGTGCCAGCAGCTTACAGATCTCGGGAAAACTGTTTTTT. V gene TRBV11-2 combines with J gene TRBJ1-4, with D unclear. This CDR3 has 13 amino acids. Trimming pared 2 bases from V and 10 bases from J, leaving 11 bases between. Germline values: CDR1 SGHAT, CDR2 FQNNGV.

This clone was counted a single time. V gene TRBV19 combines with J gene TRBJ2-2; D possibly corresponds to TRBD1 (6 bases). The V and J ends lost 10 bases and 1 base respectively, with 13 bases between them. Germline V gene data show CDR1 as LNHDA and CDR2 as SQIVND (reference sequence). The CDR3 totals 14 residues. In DNA form, the CDR3 reads TGTGCCACCCCTAGGACAGAGAACACCGGGGAGCTGTTTTTT. Protein product: CATPRTENTGELFF.